This T cell receptor (beta chain) comes out of a study of T cells in women clearing cervical HPV infection. About this clone: Read coverage stops 3 residues before the CDR3 terminus; the germline J gene supplies the remainder.

The data were produced by immunoSEQ multiplex PCR, yet TCRdb's version contains in-frame clones alone and is incomplete. The listing contains about 22,000 clones. The trim removed 4 bases at V and 5 bases at J, leaving 8 bases unmatched. CDR1 and CDR2 from the germline V gene are KGHSH and LQKENI. The CDR3 is 15 residues long. The receptor was isolated from a woman aged 18-70 years with a cervical HPV16 infection that either progressed to CIN3+ or cleared (not recorded which). The V gene is TRBV18, the J gene TRBJ2-1, with TRBD1 identical over 7 bases. Sequenced: blood buffy coat. Partial CDR3 DNA: TGTGCCAGCTCACGGGGACAGCGACGAAACAATGAG. Translation gives CASSRGQRRNNE. The full CDR3 reads CASSRGQRRNNEQFF. Based on the CDR3 plus reference TRBV18 and TRBJ2-1, the full variable domain is NAGVMQNPRHLVRRRGQEARLRCSPMKGHSHVYWYRQLPEEGLKFMVYLQKENIIDESGMPKERFSAEFPKEGPSILRIQQVVRGDSAAYFCASSRGQRRNNEQFFGPGTRLTVL.